This T cell receptor beta chain derives from a study of OX40 agonist ivuxolimab in advanced cancers. Study-level information: The dose of intravenous ivuxolimab that patients received every 2 weeks ranged from 0.01 to 10 mg/kg.

Generated by immunoSEQ multiplex PCR, the TCRdb table keeps only in-frame clones and is missing some. The sample has approximately 82,000 clones, just under 95% seen once. Germline trimming cut 6 bases from V and 10 bases from J; bases unmatched to any gene: 8. CDR1 MNHNY and CDR2 SVGAGI come from the germline V gene (reference sequence). This CDR3 region has 13 residues. The J gene is TRBJ2-1, the V gene TRBV6-6; TRBD2 agrees at 8 bases. The clonotype originates from an adult with an advanced solid tumor such as melanoma, head and neck, liver or kidney cancer. This specimen was CD4+ or CD8+ T cells sorted from blood, taken in a trial of the OX40 agonist ivuxolimab. CDR3 sequence reads: CASRATSESEQFF. Written as DNA, the CDR3 is TGTGCCAGCAGGGCGACTAGCGAGTCGGAGCAGTTCTTC.